One sample yielded the 5 T cell receptor beta chains listed below, sequenced in a study of PD-1 blockade in mismatch repair-deficient tumors. The method was immunoSEQ multiplex PCR; TCRdb's version includes in-frame clones alone and lacks a portion of them. The table records fewer than 100,000 clones, approximately 81% of them present only once. The sequences come from peripheral blood, collected 12 weeks after starting pembrolizumab. The origin of the receptors is an adult with mismatch repair-deficient cancer.

This clone was seen many times. The CDR3 nucleotides read TGCAGCGTGGTAACAGGGGACACCGGGGAGCTGTTTTTT. It specifies CSVVTGDTGELFF. This chain connects TRBV29-1 to TRBJ2-2; TRBD1 matches 7 bases. The trim removed 6 bases at V and 3 bases at J, leaving 4 bases unmatched. This CDR3 is built from 13 residues. The V gene's germline CDR1 is SQVTM and CDR2 ANQGSEA.

V and J are TRBV6-4 and TRBJ2-2, with TRBD2 matching 8 bases. Germline V gene lookup returns CDR1 MRHNA and CDR2 SNTAGT. The CDR3 runs 13 residues. V lost 9 bases, J lost 7 bases, and 7 bases stayed unmatched. CDR3 loop: CASSREGGGELFF. CDR3 bases: TGTGCCAGTTCTCGGGAGGGCGGCGGGGAGCTGTTTTTT.

The chain joins TRBV4-1 to TRBJ2-1, with 8 positions matching TRBD2. The CDR3 spans 13 residues. The V gene end was trimmed by 5 bases and the J gene end by 6 bases; junction bases not matched to a gene: 3. Germline V lookup: CDR1 MGHRA, CDR2 YSYEKL. The CDR3 loop reads CASSNSGINEQFF. As DNA, the CDR3 is TGCGCCAGCAGCAATAGCGGGATCAATGAGCAGTTCTTC.

This chain uses TRBV5-5 with TRBJ2-7; possibly TRBD1 for D (5 bases). This CDR3 is 14 amino acids long. CDR1 SGHKS and CDR2 YYEKEE come from the germline V gene (reference sequence). With 2 bases removed from V and 2 bases from J, the gap between germline ends came to 11 bases. In DNA form, the CDR3 reads TGTGCCAGCAGCTTACGCAGGGTAACCTACGAGCAGTACTTC. It encodes CASSLRRVTYEQYF.

CDR3 in DNA: TGTGCCAGCCCGACGGGTAGGGGGAGGGAGTACCAAGAGACCCAGTACTTC. Translation gives CASPTGRGREYQETQYF. The chain recombines TRBV21-1 with TRBJ2-5; TRBD2 is the table's D call and was not checked against the DNA. TRBV21-1 is marked as a pseudogene. There are 17 residues in the CDR3.